The rows below give T cell receptor beta chains drawn from one sample of a study of T-cell memory formation after mild COVID-19. Using its own MiXCR run on the 5' RACE reads, TCRdb lists one record per CDR3 protein. The sample lists 85,000 to 130,000 distinct CDR3 sequences, over 8.5% occurring once. Sequenced input: PBMCs or a T cell subset sorted from them (not recorded which). Receptor source: a man younger than 30 who had mild COVID-19 (a few samples of this study predate the infection). Cell type and time point are not known. The CDR3 runs from the conserved cysteine through the conserved F or W. The D gene is left open where the match is weak. Only some rows state a clone size, as once, few, many or a class for expanded clones.

few,TRBJ2-1,TRBV20-1,TRBD2,TGCAGTGCTAGAGATCTAGCGGGGGCTCCTTACAATGAGCAGTTCTTC,CSARDLAGAPYNEQFF
-,TRBJ2-3,TRBV2,TRBD2,TGTGCCAGCAGGGCCGGACTAGCGGTCCCAGATACGCAGTATTTT,CASRAGLAVPDTQYF
-,TRBJ1-5,TRBV5-5,-,TGTGCCAGCAGCTCCTACTTCGGGGGGTCGAATCAGCCCCAGCATTTT,CASSSYFGGSNQPQHF
-,TRBJ2-5,TRBV13,TRBD2,TGTGCCAGCAGCCCCAGGGGACTAGCGGGGACCCAGTACTTC,CASSPRGLAGTQYF
few,TRBJ2-5,TRBV7-6,-,TGTGCCAGCAGCTTAGGGGCAGGGATTCAAGAGACCCAGTACTTC,CASSLGAGIQETQYF
-,TRBJ2-1,TRBV6-5,TRBD1,TGTGCCAGCAGTTACTCGCAGGGGGCCAATGAGCAGTTCTTC,CASSYSQGANEQFF
-,TRBJ2-5,TRBV5-1,TRBD2,TGCGCCAGCAGCTTGGCACTAGCGGGGGAAGAGACCCAGTACTTC,CASSLALAGEETQYF
few,TRBJ2-4,TRBV7-9,TRBD1,TGTGCCAGCAGCCTACAGGGGGCGGCCAAAAACATTCAGTACTTC,CASSLQGAAKNIQYF
-,TRBJ1-1,TRBV6-5,-,TGTGCCAGCAGTTACTCGATACAGGGCGGCACTGAAGCTTTCTTT,CASSYSIQGGTEAFF
few,TRBJ2-1,TRBV19,-,TGTGCCAGTAGTGATTACAATGAGCAGTTCTTC,CASSDYNEQFF
-,TRBJ2-1,TRBV30,-,TGTGCCTGGAGTGTACTAGCCCCGGAGCAGTTCTTC,CAWSVLAPEQFF
-,TRBJ1-4,TRBV10-3,-,TGTGCCATCAGTGAGTCGGGCCGTGGGGGGACTAATGAAAAACTGTTTTTT,CAISESGRGGTNEKLFF
few,TRBJ2-7,TRBV4-1,TRBD2,TGCGCCAGCAGCCAAGAGGGGGGGTCCGGCGAGCAGTACTTC,CASSQEGGSGEQYF
few,TRBJ1-2,TRBV4-3,-,TGCGCCAGCAGCCAAGCTCAGGGGATCCTGTATGGCTACACCTTC,CASSQAQGILYGYTF
few,TRBJ1-1,TRBV4-1,-,TGCGCCAGCAGCCAAGGGGGGATAGGCCTCGGGACTGAAGCTTTCTTT,CASSQGGIGLGTEAFF
few,TRBJ2-7,TRBV6-2/TRBV6-3,-,TGTGCCAGCAGGAACCTCCGTCTGGGCTACGAGCAGTACTTC,CASRNLRLGYEQYF
few,TRBJ2-5,TRBV28,TRBD2,TGTGCCAGCAGTTCGGGACTAGCCTTATGGACCCAGTACTTC,CASSSGLALWTQYF
-,TRBJ2-5,TRBV7-9,-,TGTGCCAGCAGCTTAGCTGGGCCTCAAGAGACCCAGTACTTC,CASSLAGPQETQYF
few,TRBJ1-6,TRBV30,TRBD1,TGTGCCTGGAGTCCACAGGGGTGGAATTCACCCCTCCACTTT,CAWSPQGWNSPLHF
many,TRBJ2-1,TRBV7-9,-,TGTGCCAGCAGCTTAGTTGAGGGTTCCTACAATGAGCAGTTCTTC,CASSLVEGSYNEQFF
few,TRBJ2-1,TRBV11-2,-,TGTGCCAGCAGTTTCTTTCAGGGTTACAATGAGCAGTTCTTC,CASSFFQGYNEQFF
many,TRBJ2-7,TRBV15,-,TGTGCCACCAGCCCTTTGAGATCAGGGACCTACGAGCAGTACTTC,CATSPLRSGTYEQYF
-,TRBJ1-1,TRBV12-3/TRBV12-4,-,TGTGCCAGCAGTACGACCGAGAACACTGAAGCTTTCTTT,CASSTTENTEAFF
many,TRBJ2-5,TRBV6-5,TRBD2,TGTGCCAGCAGTTACTATAGCGGGGGTGGAGAGACCCAGTACTTC,CASSYYSGGGETQYF
few,TRBJ2-1,TRBV29-1,-,TGCAGCGTTGATTGGGCTAGCGTATACAATGAGCAGTTCTTC,CSVDWASVYNEQFF
many,TRBJ1-1,TRBV7-6,-,TGTGCCAGCCGCAAAGATTTGAACACTGAAGCTTTCTTT,CASRKDLNTEAFF
few,TRBJ2-1,TRBV7-8,-,TGTGCCAGCAGCTCCGGCGGGTACAGGCTAGGAGTAGGGTTGTTCTTC,CASSSGGYRLGVGLFF